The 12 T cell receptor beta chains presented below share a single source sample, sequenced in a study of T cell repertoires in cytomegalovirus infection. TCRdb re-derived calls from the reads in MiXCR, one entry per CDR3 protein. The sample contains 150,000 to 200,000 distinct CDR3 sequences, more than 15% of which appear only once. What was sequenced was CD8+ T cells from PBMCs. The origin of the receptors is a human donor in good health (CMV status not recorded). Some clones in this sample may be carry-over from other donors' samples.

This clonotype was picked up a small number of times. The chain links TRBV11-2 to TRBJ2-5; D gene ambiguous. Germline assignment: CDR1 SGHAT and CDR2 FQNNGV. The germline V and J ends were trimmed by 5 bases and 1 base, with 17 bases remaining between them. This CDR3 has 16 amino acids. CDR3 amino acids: CASSLRPATVQETQYF. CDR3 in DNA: TGTGCCAGCAGCCTACGCCCGGCCACGGTCCAAGAGACCCAGTACTTC.

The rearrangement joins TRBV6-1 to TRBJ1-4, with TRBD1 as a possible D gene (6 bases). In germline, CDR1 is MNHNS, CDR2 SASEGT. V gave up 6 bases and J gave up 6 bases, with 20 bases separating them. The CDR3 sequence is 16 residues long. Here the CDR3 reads CASSKSDSYIHEKLFF. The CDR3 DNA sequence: TGTGCCAGCAGCAAATCGGACAGCTATATTCATGAAAAACTGTTTTTT.

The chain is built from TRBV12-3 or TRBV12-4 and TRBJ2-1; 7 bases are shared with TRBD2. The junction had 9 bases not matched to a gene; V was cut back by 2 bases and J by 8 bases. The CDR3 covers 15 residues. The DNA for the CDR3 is TGTGCCAGCAGTTTATCGGTGACTAGCAGGTATGAGCAGTTCTTC. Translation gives CASSLSVTSRYEQFF.

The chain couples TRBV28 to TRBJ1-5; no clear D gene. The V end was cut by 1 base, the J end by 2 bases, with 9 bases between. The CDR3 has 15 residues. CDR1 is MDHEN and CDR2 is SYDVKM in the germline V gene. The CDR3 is CASSLSEGGNQPQHF. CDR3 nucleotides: TGTGCCAGCAGTTTATCTGAGGGAGGCAATCAGCCCCAGCATTTT.

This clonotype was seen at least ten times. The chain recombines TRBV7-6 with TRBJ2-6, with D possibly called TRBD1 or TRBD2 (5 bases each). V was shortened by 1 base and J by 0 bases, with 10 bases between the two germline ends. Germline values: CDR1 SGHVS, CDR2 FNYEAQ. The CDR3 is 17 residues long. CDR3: CASSLGTGGSGANVLTF. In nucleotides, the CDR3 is TGTGCCAGCAGCTTAGGTACAGGAGGCTCTGGGGCCAACGTCCTGACTTTC.

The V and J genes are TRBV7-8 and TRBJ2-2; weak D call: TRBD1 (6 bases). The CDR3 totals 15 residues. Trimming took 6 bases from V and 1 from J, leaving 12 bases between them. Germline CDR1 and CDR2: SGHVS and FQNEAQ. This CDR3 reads CASRGDRMNTGELFF. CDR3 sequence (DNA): TGTGCCAGCAGAGGAGACAGGATGAACACCGGGGAGCTGTTTTTT.

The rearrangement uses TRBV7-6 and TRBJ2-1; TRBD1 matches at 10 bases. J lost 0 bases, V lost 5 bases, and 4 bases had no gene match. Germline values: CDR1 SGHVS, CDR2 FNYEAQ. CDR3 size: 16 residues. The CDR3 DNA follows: TGTGCCAGCAGCCCTTGGACAGGGGGCTCCTACAATGAGCAGTTCTTC. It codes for CASSPWTGGSYNEQFF.

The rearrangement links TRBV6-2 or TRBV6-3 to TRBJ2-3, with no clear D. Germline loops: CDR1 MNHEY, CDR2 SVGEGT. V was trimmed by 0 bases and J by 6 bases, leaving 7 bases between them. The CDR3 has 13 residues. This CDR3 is CASSYSQSDTQYF. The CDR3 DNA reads TGTGCCAGCAGTTACTCCCAATCGGATACGCAGTATTTT.

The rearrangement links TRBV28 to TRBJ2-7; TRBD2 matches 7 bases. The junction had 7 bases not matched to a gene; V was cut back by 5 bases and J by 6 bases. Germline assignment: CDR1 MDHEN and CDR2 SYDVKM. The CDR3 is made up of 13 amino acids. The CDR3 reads CASSLWGGVEQYF. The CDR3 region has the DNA TGTGCCAGCAGTCTTTGGGGGGGAGTCGAGCAGTACTTC.

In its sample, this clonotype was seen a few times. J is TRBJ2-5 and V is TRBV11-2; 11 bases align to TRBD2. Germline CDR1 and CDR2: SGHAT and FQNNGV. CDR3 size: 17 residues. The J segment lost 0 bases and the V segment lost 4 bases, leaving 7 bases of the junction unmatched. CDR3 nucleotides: TGTGCCAGCAGCTACCGACCGGGACTAGCGGACCAAGAGACCCAGTACTTC. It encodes CASSYRPGLADQETQYF. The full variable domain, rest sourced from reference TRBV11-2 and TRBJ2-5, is EAGVAQSPRYKIIEKRQSVAFWCNPISGHATLYWYQQILGQGPKLLIQFQNNGVVDDSQLPKDRFSAERLKGVDSTLKIQPAKLEDSAVYLCASSYRPGLADQETQYFGPGTRLLVL.

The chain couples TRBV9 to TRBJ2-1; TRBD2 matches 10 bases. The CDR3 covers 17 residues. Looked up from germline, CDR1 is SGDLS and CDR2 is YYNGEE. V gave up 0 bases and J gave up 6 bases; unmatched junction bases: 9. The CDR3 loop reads CASSVVLAGASLNEQFF. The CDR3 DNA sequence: TGTGCCAGCAGCGTAGTTCTAGCGGGAGCCTCCCTCAATGAGCAGTTCTTC.

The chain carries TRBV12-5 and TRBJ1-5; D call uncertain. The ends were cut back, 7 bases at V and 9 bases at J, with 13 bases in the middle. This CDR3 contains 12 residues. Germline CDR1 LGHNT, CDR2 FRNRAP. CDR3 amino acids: CASALGGLPQHF. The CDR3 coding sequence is TGTGCTAGTGCCTTAGGAGGTTTGCCCCAGCATTTT.